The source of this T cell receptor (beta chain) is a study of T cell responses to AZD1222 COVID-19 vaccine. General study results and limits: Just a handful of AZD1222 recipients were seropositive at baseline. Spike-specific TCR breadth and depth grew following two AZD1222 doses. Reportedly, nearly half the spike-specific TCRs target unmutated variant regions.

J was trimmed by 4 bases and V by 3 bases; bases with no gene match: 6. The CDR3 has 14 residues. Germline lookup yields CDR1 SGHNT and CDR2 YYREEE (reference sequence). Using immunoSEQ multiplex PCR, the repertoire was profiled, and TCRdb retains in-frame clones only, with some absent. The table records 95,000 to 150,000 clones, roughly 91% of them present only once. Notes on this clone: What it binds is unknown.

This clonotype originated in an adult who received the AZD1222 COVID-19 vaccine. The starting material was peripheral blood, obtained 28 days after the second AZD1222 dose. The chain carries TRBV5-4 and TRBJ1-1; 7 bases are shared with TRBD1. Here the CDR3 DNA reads TGTGCCAGCAGCTCAAGGGGGCGGGTCACTGAAGCTTTCTTT. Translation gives CASSSRGRVTEAFF. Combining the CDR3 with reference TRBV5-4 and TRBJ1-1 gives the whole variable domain ETGVTQSPTHLIKTRGQQVTLRCSSQSGHNTVSWYQQALGQGPQFIFQYYREEENGRGNFPPRFSGLQFPNYSSELNVNALELDDSALYLCASSSRGRVTEAFFGQGTRLTVV.